The 6 T cell receptor beta chains listed next were all sequenced from one sample in a study of T cell repertoires in cytomegalovirus infection. TCRdb passed the reads through MiXCR, listing each CDR3 protein once. The repertoire has roughly 150,000 distinct CDR3 sequences, roughly a quarter of them found once; the top ten carry approximately 11%. The specimen sequenced was PBMCs. These receptors were taken from a human donor in good health (CMV status not recorded). Some clones in this sample may be carry-over from other donors' samples.

This clonotype has only a few counts. The V call is TRBV28, the J call TRBJ2-7; D is undetermined. V was clipped by 5 bases and J by 1 base, with 12 bases between them. This CDR3 is 14 amino acids long. Germline V lookup: CDR1 MDHEN, CDR2 SYDVKM. The CDR3 coding sequence is TGTGCCAGCAGTCCGACTTTCTCTTCCTACGAGCAGTACTTC. It encodes CASSPTFSSYEQYF.

DNA for the CDR3: TGTGCCACCGCAAAGATAGACAGGGCTCCCTACGAGCAGTACTTC. Translated: CATAKIDRAPYEQYF. V is TRBV19 and J is TRBJ2-7, with 7 bases aligning to TRBD1. V lost 10 bases to trimming and J lost 2 bases; unmatched junction nucleotides: 14. The CDR3 consists of 15 residues. In germline, CDR1 is LNHDA, CDR2 SQIVND (reference sequence). Full variable domain (rest looked up from reference TRBV19 and TRBJ2-7): DGGITQSPKYLFRKEGQNVTLSCEQNLNHDAMYWYRQDPGQGLRLIYYSQIVNDFQKGDIAEGYSVSREKKESFPLTVTSAQKNPTAFYLCATAKIDRAPYEQYFGPGTRLTVT.

This clonotype was counted ten times or more. The V gene is TRBV10-3, the J gene TRBJ2-7; D is unclear. Germline V gene sequence: CDR1 ENHRY, CDR2 SYGVKD. This CDR3 contains 14 residues. The V and J ends lost 0 bases and 1 base respectively, with 7 bases between them. As DNA, the CDR3 is TGTGCCATCAGTGAGTCGGGTAGATCCTACGAGCAGTACTTC. Translation: CAISESGRSYEQYF.

The CDR3 nucleotides read TGTGCCAGCACCCCGACGGGGAGAGGGGCTAATAATTCACCCCTCCACTTT. Translation: CASTPTGRGANNSPLHF. The genes are TRBV27 and TRBJ1-6; weak D call: TRBD1 (5 bases). The germline V gene encodes CDR1 MNHEY and CDR2 SMNVEV (reference sequence). The CDR3 has 17 amino acids. The V end was cut by 7 bases, the J end by 5 bases, with 21 bases between.

This rearrangement joins TRBV10-3 to TRBJ2-1; possibly TRBD1 for D (6 bases). V lost 6 bases to trimming and J lost 6 bases, with 12 bases between them. This CDR3 region has 13 residues. The germline CDR1 and CDR2 sequences are ENHRY and SYGVKD. CDR3 protein: CAIRKGQSNEQFF. The CDR3 coding sequence is TGTGCCATCAGGAAGGGACAAAGCAATGAGCAGTTCTTC.

The chain couples TRBV28 to TRBJ2-3; 7 bases are shared with TRBD1. The CDR3 runs to 15 residues. The germline CDR1 and CDR2 sequences are MDHEN and SYDVKM. Unmatched junction bases numbered 10, after V lost 6 bases and J lost 4 bases. The CDR3 loop is CASSPRGKGADTQYF. CDR3 coding DNA: TGTGCCAGCAGCCCCAGGGGGAAGGGTGCAGATACGCAGTATTTT.